The table lists the clone carrying this T cell receptor beta chain with a few counts. Its antigen remains unknown. This sample stems from a study of CD8 T cells in ankylosing spondylitis. This CDR3 is built from 14 residues. The germline V gene has CDR1 LNHDA and CDR2 SQIVND (reference sequence). Deletions cut 9 bases from V and 0 bases from J, with 14 bases between. Findings of the study overall: Certain motif variants had earlier been reported in reactive arthritis synovial fluid and blood. Reportedly, significant enrichment of disease-linked clones occurred in matched ankylosing spondylitis synovial fluid. Made up of eight highly homologous variants, a TCR beta motif appeared characteristic of ankylosing spondylitis blood.

Quantitative barcoded 5'-RACE was used to prepare TCR beta libraries. TCRdb analysed the 5' RACE reads with MiXCR anew, one entry per CDR3 protein. In the table there are about 540,000 distinct CDR3 sequences, about an eighth of which are singletons. Sequencing was done on a sample of blood, either unsorted or a sorted T cell fraction (not recorded which). The chain joins TRBV19 to TRBJ2-5, with D possibly being TRBD1 or TRBD2 (6 bases each). The clonotype was recovered from a male donor with ankylosing spondylitis. The CDR3 loop reads CASLGRGHQETQYF. CDR3 in DNA: TGTGCCAGCCTAGGCCGGGGGCACCAAGAGACCCAGTACTTC.